This T cell receptor (beta chain) was sequenced for a study of beta chain features in type 1 diabetes. Regarding the study as a whole: Sequencing of cDNA might inflate the share of cells that strongly express TCR. All four CD4+ subsets of Type 1 diabetes patients contained TCRB CDR3s that were moderately but significantly shorter.

The sequenced template was cDNA made from the entire isolated RNA. Samples of naive, central memory and regulatory T cells yielded a mean of around 3.8 million reads. Using immunoSEQ multiplex PCR, the repertoire was profiled, and TCRdb retains in-frame clones only, with some absent. The table includes about 150,000 clones, around 13% detected once. V was pared by 5 bases and J by 3 bases, with 10 bases of the junction left unmatched. Germline V CDR1 and CDR2: MDHEN, SYDVKM. The CDR3 spans 15 residues. Turning to this clone: The antigen remains unidentified.

The sequence came from a man younger than 30 with type 1 diabetes. Sequencing used central memory CD4+ T cells from blood. This chain links TRBV28 with TRBJ2-7, with 7 bases identical to TRBD1. Here the CDR3 reads CASSPIDRDSYEQYF. DNA for the CDR3: TGTGCCAGCAGTCCAATCGACCGGGACAGCTACGAGCAGTACTTC.